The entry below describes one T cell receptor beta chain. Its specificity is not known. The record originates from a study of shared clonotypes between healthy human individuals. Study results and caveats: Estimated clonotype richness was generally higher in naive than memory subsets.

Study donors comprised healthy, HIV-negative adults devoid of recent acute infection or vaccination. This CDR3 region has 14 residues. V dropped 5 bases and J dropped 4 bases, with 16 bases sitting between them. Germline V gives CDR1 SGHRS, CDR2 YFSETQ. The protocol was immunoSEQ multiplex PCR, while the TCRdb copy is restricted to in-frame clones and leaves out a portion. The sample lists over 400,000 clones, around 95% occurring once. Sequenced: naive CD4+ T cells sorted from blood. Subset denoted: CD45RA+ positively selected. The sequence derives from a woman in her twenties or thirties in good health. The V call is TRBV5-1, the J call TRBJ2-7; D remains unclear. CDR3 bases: TGCGCCAGCAGTTATCGGACCCAGGAATACGAGCAGTACTTC. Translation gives CASSYRTQEYEQYF.